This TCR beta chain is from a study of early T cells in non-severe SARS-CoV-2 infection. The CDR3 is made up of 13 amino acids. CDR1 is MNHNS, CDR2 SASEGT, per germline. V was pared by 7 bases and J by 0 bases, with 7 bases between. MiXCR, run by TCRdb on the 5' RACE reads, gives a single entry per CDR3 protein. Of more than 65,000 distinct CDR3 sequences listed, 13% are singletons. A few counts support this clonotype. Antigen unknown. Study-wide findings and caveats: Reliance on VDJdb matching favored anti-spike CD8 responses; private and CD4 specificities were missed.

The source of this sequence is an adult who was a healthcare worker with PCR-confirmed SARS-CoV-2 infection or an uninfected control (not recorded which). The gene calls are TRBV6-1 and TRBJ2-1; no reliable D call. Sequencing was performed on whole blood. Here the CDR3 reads CASIEHSYNEQFF. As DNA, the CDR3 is TGTGCCAGCATCGAGCACTCCTACAATGAGCAGTTCTTC.